This T cell receptor (beta chain) was identified during a study of blood T cells in healthy people across ages. Study-level findings and limits: Leaving the PBMCs unsorted stopped any conclusive comparison of naive versus antigen-experienced cells. Estimated diversity across one million T cells was deemed an underestimate.

Healthy Caucasians from Russia aged roughly 6 to 95 served as donors. Between the trimmed V and J ends, which lost 6 bases and 13 bases, there was a span of 16 bases. This CDR3 comprises 12 residues. Notes on this clonotype: The target antigen is unknown.

A J-beta primer mix and a sample-barcoded 5' primer were used in a second PCR of roughly 6 to 12 cycles. Each CDR3 protein gets one entry after TCRdb re-called the 5' RACE reads with MiXCR. Of 1.5 million or so distinct CDR3 sequences in the sample, 40% to 45% are singletons; the top ten hold 4%. The receptor's source is a woman aged 18-29 years in good health. Sequencing was carried out using blood. V gene TRBV12-3 or TRBV12-4 combines with J gene TRBJ2-4, with D maybe TRBD2 (6 bases). CDR3 amino acids: CASRRGIDGQYF. The CDR3, as DNA: TGTGCCAGCAGGCGGGGAATCGACGGGCAGTACTTC.